This T cell receptor (beta chain) was documented in a study of shared clonotypes between healthy human individuals (dated by TCRdb to 2018 to 2021). A note on the overall study: The cohort included three men and a couple of women between 18 and 49 years of age. The study deeply sequenced blood TCR repertoires of about 5 healthy adults to estimate repertoire size and the extent of clonotype sharing between individuals. For each donor, CD4 naive and CD4 memory were each run on three plates, CD8 naive on two plates, and CD8 memory on one plate. Each donor's leukapheresis produced roughly between about 0.85 and 10 billion PBMCs. Different laboratories and diverse techniques were used to prepare libraries and sequence TCR repertoires, to increase sequencing depth and limit assay-specific biases. The study at large found these results: Even with the large sequencing depth, rarefaction of the sorted-subset datasets indicated that sequencing was incomplete. Sampling was restricted to blood, and TCR repertoires in tissue are likely to differ from TCR repertoires in blood. Compared with non-shared clonotypes, the clonotypes found in all four sorted-subset donors had higher generation probabilities. Pairwise subsampling led to the expectation that sequencing depth would affect the degree of clonotype sharing among donors. The small number of donors limited the genetic and exposure-history diversity represented. Across a handful of donors, approximately 5% of naive CD4, roughly 3.8% of naive CD8, about 2.3% of memory CD4, and approximately 0.4% of memory CD8 clonotypes were shared. Larger estimated clonotype richness was generally found for naive subsets than for memory subsets.

Relative to germline, V is 2 bases shorter and J is 7 bases shorter, with 7 bases between their ends. The CDR3 contains 12 residues, cysteine and phenylalanine counted. Only the CDR3 region is kept as DNA, spanning 36 bases read in frame from base 1. CDR1 SGHNT and CDR2 YYREEE were looked up in the germline V gene (reference sequence). Turning to this clone: The antigen this receptor binds is unknown. No per-base quality is available; no much larger clone lies one base away. This sample includes further DNA sequences coding for the same CDR3.

Using the deep immunoSEQ assay, multiplex PCR amplified TCR CDR3 regions from genomic DNA. Genomic DNA extracted from each cell subset was distributed evenly over all wells of several immunoSEQ 96-well plates, and each plate served as one replicate. For sorted subsets, each replicate PCR was loaded with around 200 ng genomic DNA, equivalent to some 31,000 T cell genomes. Purified libraries were quantified with a Qubit 3.0 fluorometer, sized on a Bioanalyzer 2100, and re-quantified with the KAPA Library Quantification kit. A separate single-read 150-cycle Illumina NextSeq 550 flow cell was used to sequence each immunoSEQ 96-well plate. On the study's bioinformatics: Because the immunoSEQ output included only junctional sequences and no quality scores, the filtering could not be the same as the filtering used for full-length reads. To assign V/J genes and CDR3, sequences were annotated against IMGT germline references using PyIR, a Python wrapper for IgBLAST v1.9. Reads were removed for weak V/J assignments (E-value above 1e-6), missing CDR3, stop codons, out-of-frame junctions, or ambiguous translated residues. V3J clonotypes were defined by identical inferred V gene, J gene, and CDR3 amino acid sequence. The percentage overlap between two repertoires was calculated by dividing the number of shared unique clonotypes by the size of the smaller repertoire. Richness of each repertoire was evaluated using RTK rarefaction, the Chao1 estimator, and Recon v2.1 estimates of unobserved clonotypes. Generation probabilities were computed with OLGA for all TCRbeta clonotypes obtained by the gDNA method from a few donors. This is the immuneACCESS table as TCRdb keeps it, with only in-frame sequences that have V and J called. A part of the clones is gone; compared with another copy, unresolved V genes explain less than half, and the rest is unexplained. That table supplies the V and J calls and clone size; D and trimming were determined from the DNA. A total of 550,000 to 650,000 clones appear in this sample, approximately 96% of them only once. The ten largest clones capture approximately 0.12% of the sample.

CD8 naive samples were obtained by positive selection for CCR7 among CD45RO-negative cells, yielding a CD45RA+CCR7+ population from which TemRA cells were excluded. The donors were healthy, HIV-negative adults who had no recently reported acute infections or vaccinations. Only Caucasian adults living in Nashville, Tennessee, USA were represented among the donors. Blood was collected by leukapheresis, and PBMCs were isolated by Ficoll-Histopaque density gradient centrifugation and then cryopreserved in liquid nitrogen vapor phase. Purity and quantity of every magnetically sorted T cell population were checked by analytical flow cytometry. Each sorted fraction had its genomic DNA isolated and then quantified by UV absorbance on a Nanodrop 2000c.

Material: naive CD8+ T cells sorted from blood. In light of the paper, this sample's cell subset or site label describes: CD45RA+CCR7+. Recombination joined TRBV5-4 with TRBJ2-1; the D gene is not confidently resolved. The sequence was obtained from a woman aged 25-40 years in good health. Here the CDR3 is given as CASSFGINEQFF. The nucleotide sequence reads TGTGCCAGCAGCTTCGGCATAAATGAGCAGTTCTTC.